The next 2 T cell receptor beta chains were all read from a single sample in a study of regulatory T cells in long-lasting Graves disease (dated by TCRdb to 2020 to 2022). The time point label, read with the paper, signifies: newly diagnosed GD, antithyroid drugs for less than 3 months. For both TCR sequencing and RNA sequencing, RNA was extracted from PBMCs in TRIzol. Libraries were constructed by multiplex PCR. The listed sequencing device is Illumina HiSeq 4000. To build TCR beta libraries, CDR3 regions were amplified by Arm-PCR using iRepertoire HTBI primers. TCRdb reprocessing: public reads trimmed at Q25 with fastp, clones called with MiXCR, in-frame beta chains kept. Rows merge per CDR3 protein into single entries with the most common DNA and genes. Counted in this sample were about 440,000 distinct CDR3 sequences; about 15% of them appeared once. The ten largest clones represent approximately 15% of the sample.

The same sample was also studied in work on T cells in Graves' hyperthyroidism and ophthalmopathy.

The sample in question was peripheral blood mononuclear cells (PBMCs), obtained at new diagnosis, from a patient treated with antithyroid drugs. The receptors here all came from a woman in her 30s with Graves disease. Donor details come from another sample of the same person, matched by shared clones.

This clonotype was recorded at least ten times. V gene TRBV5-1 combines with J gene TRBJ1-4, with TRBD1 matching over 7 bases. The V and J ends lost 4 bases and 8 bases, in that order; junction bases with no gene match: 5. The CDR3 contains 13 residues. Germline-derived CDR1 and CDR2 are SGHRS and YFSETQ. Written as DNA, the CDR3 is TGCGCCAGCAGCGCCGGGACAGTCGAAAAACTGTTTTTT. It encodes CASSAGTVEKLFF.

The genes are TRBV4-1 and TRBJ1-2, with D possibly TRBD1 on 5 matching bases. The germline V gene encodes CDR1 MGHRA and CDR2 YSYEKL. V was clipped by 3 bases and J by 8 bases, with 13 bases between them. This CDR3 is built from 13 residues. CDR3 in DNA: TGCGCCAGCAGCCAGATCCAGGGCTCGGGCTACACCTTC. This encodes CASSQIQGSGYTF.